These 30 T cell receptor beta chains were sequenced from one sample in a study of cytomegalovirus exposure and HLA in healthy donors. Use of 60 Vbeta and 13 Jbeta primers characterized the PCR. Clones were sequenced by immunoSEQ multiplex PCR, and TCRdb holds only the in-frame ones, with some missing. The sample lists about 86,000 clones, more than 65% occurring once. Specimen: PBMCs. The receptors here all came from a man in his 60s in good health and CMV-seronegative.

J is TRBJ1-2 and V is TRBV6-1; 7 bases are a match to TRBD1. Germline-derived CDR1 and CDR2 are MNHNS and SASEGT. The CDR3 has 15 residues. The V and J ends lost 7 bases and 0 bases, in that order; junction bases with no gene match: 8. The CDR3 loop is CASIEQGSANYGYTF. CDR3 DNA sequence: TGTGCCAGCATAGAACAGGGGTCAGCTAACTATGGCTACACCTTC.

CDR3 amino acids: CASSLGGGNSPLHF. CDR3 DNA sequence: TGTGCCAGCAGTCTGGGAGGTGGGAATTCACCCCTCCACTTT. This rearrangement joins TRBV2 to TRBJ1-6; D remains unclear. The CDR3 loop spans 14 amino acids. The V and J ends lost 5 bases and 7 bases respectively, with 12 bases between them. Germline V CDR1 and CDR2: SNHLY, FYNNEI. The whole variable domain, remainder taken from reference TRBV2 and TRBJ1-6, is EPEVTQTPSHQVTQMGQEVILRCVPISNHLYFYWYRQILGQKVEFLVSFYNNEISEKSEIFDDQFSVERPDGSNFTLKIRSTKLEDSAMYFCASSLGGGNSPLHFGNGTRLTVT.

The V gene is TRBV19, the J gene TRBJ1-5; TRBD1 is a possible D gene (5 bases). This CDR3 comprises 16 residues. Deletions cut 7 bases from V and 0 bases from J, with 16 bases between. In germline, CDR1 is LNHDA, CDR2 SQIVND (reference sequence). The CDR3 spells CASTVNGATSNQPQHF. Written as DNA, the CDR3 is TGTGCCAGTACCGTAAATGGGGCGACTAGCAATCAGCCCCAGCATTTT.

The gene calls are TRBV2 and TRBJ1-4; tentatively, D is TRBD1 (6 bases). CDR3 length: 13 residues. V was cut by 5 bases and J by 7 bases, with 11 bases left in between. Germline-derived CDR1 and CDR2 are SNHLY and FYNNEI. CDR3 in amino acids: CASSTGTTEKLFF. CDR3 nucleotides: TGTGCCAGCAGTACCGGGACAACTGAAAAACTGTTTTTT.

V gene TRBV5-1 combines with J gene TRBJ1-2, with 7 bases aligning to TRBD1. Germline-derived CDR1 and CDR2 are SGHRS and YFSETQ. The CDR3 has 18 amino acids. After removal of 4 bases from V and 2 bases from J, the junction contained 17 bases not matched to a gene. CDR3 DNA sequence: TGCGCCAGCAGCCCCTACAACCGATTGACAGGGATCAACTATGGCTACACCTTC. Protein: CASSPYNRLTGINYGYTF.

This rearrangement joins TRBV6-1 to TRBJ2-3; 7 bases map to TRBD2. The CDR3 extends over 15 amino acids. Germline lookup yields CDR1 MNHNS and CDR2 SASEGT. Unmatched junction bases numbered 9, after V lost 6 bases and J lost 3 bases. The CDR3 DNA sequence: TGTGCCAGCAGGGACGGAGTCGGGGGGACAGATACGCAGTATTTT. Its translation is CASRDGVGGTDTQYF.

This chain connects TRBV18 to TRBJ2-7, with D uncertain. CDR3 size: 14 residues. Trimming shortened V by 4 bases and J by 3 bases, and 13 bases separated the two germline ends. Germline V gene sequence: CDR1 KGHSH, CDR2 LQKENI. CDR3 sequence reads: CASSQSALLYEQYF. CDR3 nucleotides: TGTGCCAGCTCACAGTCAGCACTACTCTACGAGCAGTACTTC.

The rearrangement joins TRBV11-2 to TRBJ1-5, with a possible D match to TRBD1 (5 bases). The V gene lost 4 bases and the J gene lost 5 bases, with 12 bases spanning the gap. CDR1 is SGHAT and CDR2 is FQNNGV in the germline V gene. The CDR3 runs 14 residues. CDR3 DNA: TGTGCCAGCAGCTCCATCGGGGGGGATCAGCCCCAGCATTTT. Protein sequence: CASSSIGGDQPQHF.

The chain uses TRBV2 and TRBJ1-5, with TRBD1 identical over 8 bases. The ends lost 5 bases at V and 2 bases at J; junction bases unmatched: 5. Germline CDR1 SNHLY, CDR2 FYNNEI. The CDR3 runs to 15 residues. The CDR3 loop reads CASSKDRGGNQPQHF. CDR3 DNA sequence: TGTGCCAGCAGTAAAGACAGGGGTGGCAATCAGCCCCAGCATTTT.

The chain links TRBV5-6 to TRBJ2-3; 9 positions agree with TRBD1. CDR3 size: 14 residues. After removal of 3 bases from V and 6 bases from J, the junction contained 5 bases not matched to a gene. CDR1 is SGHDT and CDR2 is YYEEEE in the germline V gene. CDR3: CASSSGTGRDTQYF. The CDR3 bases are TGTGCCAGCAGCTCCGGGACAGGGAGGGATACGCAGTATTTT.

The J gene is TRBJ1-5, the V gene TRBV7-9, with D unclear. Deletions cut 1 base from V and 7 bases from J, with 11 bases between. The CDR3 consists of 14 residues. Germline loops: CDR1 SEHNR, CDR2 FQNEAQ (reference sequence). CDR3 DNA: TGTGCCAGCAGCTTAGGTTGGGAGAGGCAGCCCCAGCATTTT. Amino acid sequence: CASSLGWERQPQHF.

The J gene is TRBJ1-2, the V gene TRBV5-4, with TRBD1 identical over 7 bases. This CDR3 contains 15 residues. V lost 5 bases to trimming and J lost 0 bases; unmatched junction nucleotides: 7. Germline assignment: CDR1 SGHNT and CDR2 YYREEE (reference sequence). CDR3 nucleotide sequence: TGTGCCAGCAGTCCCGGAGGGACAGCTAACTATGGCTACACCTTC. Its translation is CASSPGGTANYGYTF.

This clone was counted between two and nine times. The rearrangement links TRBV7-2 to TRBJ2-7, with 11 nucleotides matching TRBD2. The CDR3 sequence is 15 residues long. J lost 3 bases, V lost 5 bases, and 6 bases had no gene match. Germline loops: CDR1 SGHTA, CDR2 FQGNSA. The chain's CDR3 is CASSPLAGENYEQYF. In DNA form, the CDR3 reads TGTGCCAGCAGCCCACTAGCGGGGGAGAACTACGAGCAGTACTTC.

The rearrangement uses TRBV13 and TRBJ1-1, with D perhaps matching TRBD1 (6 bases). The V end lost 5 bases, the J end lost 6 bases, and 22 bases lay between the germline ends. The CDR3 totals 16 residues. Germline V gives CDR1 PRHDT, CDR2 FYEKMQ (reference sequence). DNA for the CDR3: TGTGCCAGCAGCCCTAACAGGGTCGGTTTTAATCCTGAAGCTTTCTTT. Its protein is CASSPNRVGFNPEAFF. Full variable domain (missing parts from reference TRBV13 and TRBJ1-1): AAGVIQSPRHLIKEKRETATLKCYPIPRHDTVYWYQQGPGQDPQFLISFYEKMQSDKGSIPDRFSAQQFSDYHSELNMSSLELGDSALYFCASSPNRVGFNPEAFFGQGTRLTVV.

In this sample, this clone turned up a few times. The chain combines TRBV11-2 with TRBJ1-6, with 8 bases aligning to TRBD1. The CDR3 is 15 residues long. The V and J ends lost 1 base and 8 bases, in that order; junction bases with no gene match: 4. The germline gives CDR1 SGHAT, CDR2 FQNNGV. The CDR3 DNA follows: TGTGCCAGCAGCTTAGGGGGCAGGGGGCATTCACCCCTCCACTTT. It codes for CASSLGGRGHSPLHF.

The rearrangement uses TRBV4-3 and TRBJ1-4; 7 bases are shared with TRBD1. After removal of 3 bases from V and 7 bases from J, the junction contained 8 bases not matched to a gene. CDR3 size: 15 residues. The V gene's germline CDR1 is LGHNA and CDR2 YSLEER. CDR3 sequence (DNA): TGCGCCAGCAGCCAGTTCACAGGGGTGGGTGAAAAACTGTTTTTT. Its protein is CASSQFTGVGEKLFF.

This clone was counted between two and nine times. The rearrangement joins TRBV5-1 to TRBJ2-7, with 9 bases fitting TRBD1. From germline, CDR1 is SGHRS and CDR2 YFSETQ. With V trimmed by 4 bases and J by 0 bases, 8 bases remained unmatched. This CDR3 contains 16 residues. This chain's CDR3 is CASSPQTGGFSYEQYF. The DNA of the CDR3 is TGCGCCAGCAGCCCACAGACAGGGGGGTTCTCCTACGAGCAGTACTTC.

The V and J genes are TRBV6-1 and TRBJ1-2, with D perhaps matching TRBD1 (5 bases). The germline V and J ends were trimmed by 7 bases and 2 bases, with 14 bases remaining between them. CDR1 is MNHNS, CDR2 SASEGT, per germline. The CDR3 totals 14 residues. This CDR3 is CASNNPGQNYGYTF. The CDR3 bases are TGTGCCAGCAATAACCCAGGGCAGAACTATGGCTACACCTTC.

This rearrangement joins TRBV5-1 to TRBJ1-5, with 10 bases lining up with TRBD1. CDR3 length: 16 residues. V gave up 0 bases and J gave up 1 base; unmatched junction bases: 1. From germline, CDR1 is SGHRS and CDR2 YFSETQ. CDR3 coding DNA: TGCGCCAGCAGCTTGGGGGGACAGGGGAGCAATCAGCCCCAGCATTTT. This sequence encodes CASSLGGQGSNQPQHF.

The chain is built from TRBV7-2 and TRBJ1-4; 10 positions agree with TRBD1. CDR1 is SGHTA, CDR2 FQGNSA, per germline. The V and J ends lost 1 base and 8 bases, in that order; junction bases with no gene match: 7. CDR3 size: 16 residues. This CDR3 reads CASSLEPGQGWEKLFF. The DNA of the CDR3 is TGTGCCAGCAGCTTAGAGCCGGGACAGGGGTGGGAAAAACTGTTTTTT. Full variable domain (remainder filled in from reference TRBV7-2 and TRBJ1-4): GAGVSQSPSNKVTEKGKDVELRCDPISGHTALYWYRQSLGQGLEFLIYFQGNSAPDKSGLPSDRFSAERTGGSVSTLTIQRTQQEDSAVYLCASSLEPGQGWEKLFFGSGTQLSVL.

The genes are TRBV5-1 and TRBJ1-4; D remains unclear. This CDR3 is 14 amino acids long. V shed 1 base and J shed 4 bases, with 8 bases lying between them. Germline-derived CDR1 and CDR2 are SGHRS and YFSETQ. The CDR3 DNA is TGCGCCAGCAGCTTGAGCCAGGTTAATGAAAAACTGTTTTTT. The encoded protein is CASSLSQVNEKLFF.

The chain couples TRBV23-1 to TRBJ2-1; 7 bases align to TRBD2. TRBV23-1 is identified as an open reading frame with a role that is uncertain. J gave up 2 bases and V 9 bases, and 16 bases lay outside the gene matches. This CDR3 comprises 17 residues. CDR3 coding DNA: TGCGCCAGAGGGGCTAGCGGTACTGCACTTCCCTACAATGAGCAGTTCTTC. Translated, it gives CARGASGTALPYNEQFF.

J is TRBJ2-4 and V is TRBV19; the D is unclear. Trimming shortened V by 5 bases and J by 0 bases, and 11 bases separated the two germline ends. Germline V CDR1 and CDR2: LNHDA, SQIVND (reference sequence). The CDR3 is 15 amino acids. The DNA for the CDR3 is TGTGCCAGTAGTCAGGATGCACTAGCCAAAAACATTCAGTACTTC. This codes for CASSQDALAKNIQYF.

CDR3 sequence reads: CASSFPPGQDHEAFF. The CDR3 nucleotides are TGTGCCAGCAGTTTCCCCCCGGGACAGGACCATGAAGCTTTCTTT. The V gene is TRBV28, the J gene TRBJ1-1, with 8 bases matching TRBD1. Germline V CDR1 and CDR2: MDHEN, SYDVKM. This CDR3 is built from 15 residues. The V gene end was trimmed by 3 bases and the J gene end by 7 bases; junction bases not matched to a gene: 10. The full variable domain, with the rest looked up from reference TRBV28 and TRBJ1-1, is DVKVTQSSRYLVKRTGEKVFLECVQDMDHENMFWYRQDPGLGLRLIYFSYDVKMKEKGDIPEGYSVSREKKERFSLILESASTNQTSMYLCASSFPPGQDHEAFFGQGTRLTVV.

This clone showed up just a few times. This chain uses TRBV7-6 with TRBJ2-2; D perhaps matches TRBD1 (6 bases). The CDR3 runs to 15 residues. Per germline, CDR1 SGHVS and CDR2 FNYEAQ. V was cut by 2 bases and J by 4 bases, with 11 bases left in between. The CDR3 is CASSLPLRGTGELFF. As DNA, the CDR3 is TGTGCCAGCAGCTTACCCCTCAGGGGCACCGGGGAGCTGTTTTTT.

V gene TRBV6-5 combines with J gene TRBJ2-5; D is perhaps TRBD2 (5 bases). This CDR3 region has 13 residues. Germline assignment: CDR1 MNHEY and CDR2 SVGAGI. The V end was cut by 5 bases, the J end by 1 base, with 8 bases between. CDR3 DNA: TGTGCCAGCAGTCGCGGGTTCCAAGAGACCCAGTACTTC. It codes for CASSRGFQETQYF.

J is TRBJ2-1 and V is TRBV18, with 10 bases matching TRBD2. The CDR3 runs to 16 residues. The V segment lost 0 bases and the J segment 14 bases; nucleotides outside the gene matches: 13. Germline CDR1 reads KGHSH; CDR2 reads LQKENI. CDR3 DNA sequence: TGTGCCAGCTCACCACCCGGACTAGCGGACTCCCAAAAGGAGTTCTTC. Translated, it gives CASSPPGLADSQKEFF.

The chain joins TRBV28 to TRBJ2-1, with D possibly being TRBD2 (6 bases). The V end lost 7 bases, the J end lost 7 bases, and 14 bases lay between the germline ends. The CDR3 is 13 residues long. CDR1 and CDR2 from the germline V gene are MDHEN and SYDVKM. This CDR3 is CASTERTTNEQFF. CDR3 nucleotide sequence: TGTGCCAGCACCGAGAGGACTACTAATGAGCAGTTCTTC. The full variable domain, completed using reference TRBV28 and TRBJ2-1, is DVKVTQSSRYLVKRTGEKVFLECVQDMDHENMFWYRQDPGLGLRLIYFSYDVKMKEKGDIPEGYSVSREKKERFSLILESASTNQTSMYLCASTERTTNEQFFGPGTRLTVL.

The V gene is TRBV9, the J gene TRBJ2-1; no definite D call. Trimming removed 2 bases at V and 5 bases at J, with 14 bases between. CDR1 is SGDLS and CDR2 is YYNGEE in the germline V gene. The CDR3 totals 15 residues. This chain's CDR3 is CASSVHPITDNEQFF. The CDR3 DNA reads TGTGCCAGCAGCGTTCACCCTATAACGGACAATGAGCAGTTCTTC.

The chain is built from TRBV5-4 and TRBJ2-1; TRBD2 agrees at 7 bases. The V gene end was trimmed by 4 bases and the J gene end by 8 bases; junction bases not matched to a gene: 9. Germline V gives CDR1 SGHNT, CDR2 YYREEE (reference sequence). The CDR3 length is 14 residues. Written as DNA, the CDR3 is TGTGCCAGCAGCCCTGGACTAGGTCGGGATGAGCAGTTCTTC. This sequence encodes CASSPGLGRDEQFF.